These 5 T cell receptor beta chains were all obtained from the same sample, sequenced in a study of beta chain features in type 1 diabetes. The entirety of the isolated RNA underwent reverse transcription, so expressed TCRB transcripts were sequenced. Some clones are missing from TCRdb's copy, which holds only in-frame ones; the method was immunoSEQ multiplex PCR. The data contain 100,000 to 150,000 clones, 15% to 20% of them singletons. Findings and limits, study-wide: Among all four CD4+ subsets, Type 1 diabetes patients had TCRB CDR3s that were moderately but significantly shorter.

These receptors have no identified antigens. Source material: central memory CD4+ T cells from blood. The receptors originated from a man aged 18 to 35 with type 1 diabetes.

This chain connects TRBV2 to TRBJ2-2; D remains ambiguous. Deletions cut 6 bases from V and 7 bases from J, with 9 bases between. The CDR3 extends over 12 amino acids. Germline CDR1 is SNHLY and CDR2 is FYNNEI. The CDR3 nucleotides are TGTGCCAGCAGACCCGATCACGGGGAGCTGTTTTTT. It translates to CASRPDHGELFF.

The sample holds a few counts of this clone. The chain has TRBV7-2 and TRBJ2-7; no clear D. The CDR3 spans 13 residues. Germline V gene data show CDR1 as SGHTA and CDR2 as FQGNSA. Trimming cost V 3 bases and J 0 bases, with 6 bases left between them. The CDR3 is CASSLVDSYEQYF. The CDR3 nucleotides are TGTGCCAGCAGCTTGGTAGACTCCTACGAGCAGTACTTC. The full variable domain, in which reference TRBV7-2 and TRBJ2-7 provide the parts outside the CDR3, is GAGVSQSPSNKVTEKGKDVELRCDPISGHTALYWYRQSLGQGLEFLIYFQGNSAPDKSGLPSDRFSAERTGGSVSTLTIQRTQQEDSAVYLCASSLVDSYEQYFGPGTRLTVT.

The sample holds a few counts of this clone. The V and J genes are TRBV9 and TRBJ2-7; possibly TRBD1 or TRBD2 for D (5 bases each). Germline values: CDR1 SGDLS, CDR2 YYNGEE. Trimming removed 4 bases from V and 7 bases from J, with 15 bases in between. This CDR3 spans 13 amino acids. This CDR3 is CASSRDGVGEQYF. The CDR3 DNA reads TGTGCCAGCAGCCGGGACGGGGTAGGAGAGCAGTACTTC.

The chain carries TRBV7-2 and TRBJ2-3; TRBD1 agrees at 8 bases. Germline CDR1 SGHTA, CDR2 FQGNSA. Trimming at V came to 1 base and at J to 0 bases, leaving 3 bases not matched to a gene. The CDR3 totals 16 residues. CDR3: CASSLVGQGSTDTQYF. The CDR3 DNA reads TGTGCCAGCAGCTTAGTAGGACAGGGCAGCACAGATACGCAGTATTTT. Supplemented by reference TRBV7-2 and TRBJ2-3, the full variable domain reads GAGVSQSPSNKVTEKGKDVELRCDPISGHTALYWYRQSLGQGLEFLIYFQGNSAPDKSGLPSDRFSAERTGGSVSTLTIQRTQQEDSAVYLCASSLVGQGSTDTQYFGPGTRLTVL.

This clone was detected a few times. The chain couples TRBV9 to TRBJ2-2; 9 bases match TRBD2. The CDR3 loop spans 14 amino acids. Looked up from germline, CDR1 is SGDLS and CDR2 is YYNGEE. The junction had 5 bases not matched to a gene; V was cut back by 0 bases and J by 11 bases. The CDR3 loop reads CASSVASGVGELFF. DNA for the CDR3: TGTGCCAGCAGCGTAGCTAGCGGGGTCGGTGAGCTGTTTTTT.